The clone carrying this T cell receptor (beta chain) has more than one count but fewer than ten. In each case, RNA was isolated and then reverse transcribed into cDNA as the sequencing template. Produced via immunoSEQ multiplex PCR; TCRdb's table is partial and in-frame only. The table shows 110,000 to 150,000 clones, with about 60% occurring only once. This specimen comes from a study of CD8+ T cells in alopecia areata. The CDR3 loop spans 14 amino acids. Looked up from germline, CDR1 is SGHAT and CDR2 is FQNNGV. V was trimmed by 7 bases and J by 4 bases, leaving 14 bases between them. This TCR came from a human donor with alopecia areata. The chain is built from TRBV11-2 and TRBJ2-4; perhaps TRBD2 as D (6 bases). The source material was CD4+ T cells sorted from blood, sampled at week 0. For the CDR3, the DNA is TGTGCCAGCACCTCGGGAGATCGGAAAAACATTCAGTACTTC. Protein product: CASTSGDRKNIQYF.